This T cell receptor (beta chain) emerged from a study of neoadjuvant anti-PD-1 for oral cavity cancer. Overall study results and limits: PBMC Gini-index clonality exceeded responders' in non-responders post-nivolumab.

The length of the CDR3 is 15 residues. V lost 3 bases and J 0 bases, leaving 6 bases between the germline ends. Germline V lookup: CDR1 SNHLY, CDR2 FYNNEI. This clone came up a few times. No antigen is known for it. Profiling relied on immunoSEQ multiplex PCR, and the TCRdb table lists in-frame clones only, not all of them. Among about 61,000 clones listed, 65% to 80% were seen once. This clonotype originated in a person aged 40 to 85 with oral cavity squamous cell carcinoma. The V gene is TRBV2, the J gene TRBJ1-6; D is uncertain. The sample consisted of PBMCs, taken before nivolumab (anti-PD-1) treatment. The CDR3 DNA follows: TGTGCCAGCAGTGATAGGAGCTCCTATAATTCACCCCTCCACTTT. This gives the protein CASSDRSSYNSPLHF.